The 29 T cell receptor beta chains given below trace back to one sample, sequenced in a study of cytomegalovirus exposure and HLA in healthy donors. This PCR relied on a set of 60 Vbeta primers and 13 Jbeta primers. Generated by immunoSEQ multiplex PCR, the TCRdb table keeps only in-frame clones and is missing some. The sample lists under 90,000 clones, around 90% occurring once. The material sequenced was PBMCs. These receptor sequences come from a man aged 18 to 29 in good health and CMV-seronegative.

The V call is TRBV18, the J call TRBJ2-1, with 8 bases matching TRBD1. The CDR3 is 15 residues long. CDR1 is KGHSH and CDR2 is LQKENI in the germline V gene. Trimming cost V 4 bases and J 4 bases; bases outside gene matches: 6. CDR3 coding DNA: TGTGCCAGCTCACTGGACAGGGCGAGATACAATGAGCAGTTCTTC. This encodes CASSLDRARYNEQFF. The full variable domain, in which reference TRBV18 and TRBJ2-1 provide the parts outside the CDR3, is NAGVMQNPRHLVRRRGQEARLRCSPMKGHSHVYWYRQLPEEGLKFMVYLQKENIIDESGMPKERFSAEFPKEGPSILRIQQVVRGDSAAYFCASSLDRARYNEQFFGPGTRLTVL.

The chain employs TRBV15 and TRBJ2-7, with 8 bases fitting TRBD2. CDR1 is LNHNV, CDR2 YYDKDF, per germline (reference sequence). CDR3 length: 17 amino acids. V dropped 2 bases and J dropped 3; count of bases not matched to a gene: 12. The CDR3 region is CATSRTSGTSTIYEQYF. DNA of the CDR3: TGTGCCACCAGCAGAACCTCCGGGACTAGTACGATCTACGAGCAGTACTTC.

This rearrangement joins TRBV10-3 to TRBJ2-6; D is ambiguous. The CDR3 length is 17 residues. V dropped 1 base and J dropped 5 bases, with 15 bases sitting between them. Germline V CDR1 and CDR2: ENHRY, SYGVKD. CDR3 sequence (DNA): TGTGCCATCAGTGAGTTCGGTTTTGTATCTCGGGCCAACGTCCTGACTTTC. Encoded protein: CAISEFGFVSRANVLTF.

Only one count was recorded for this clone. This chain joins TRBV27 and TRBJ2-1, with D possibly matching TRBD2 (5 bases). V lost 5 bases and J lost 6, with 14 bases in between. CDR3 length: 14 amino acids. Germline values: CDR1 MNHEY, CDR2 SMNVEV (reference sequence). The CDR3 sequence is CASSMGVGGNEQFF. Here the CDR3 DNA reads TGTGCCAGCAGTATGGGAGTAGGAGGCAATGAGCAGTTCTTC.

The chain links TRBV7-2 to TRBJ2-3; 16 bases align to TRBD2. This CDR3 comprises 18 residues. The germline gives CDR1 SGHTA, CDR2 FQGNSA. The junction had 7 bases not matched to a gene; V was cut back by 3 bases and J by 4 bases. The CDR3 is CASSLIPGLAGGSDTQYF. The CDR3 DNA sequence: TGTGCCAGCAGCTTGATCCCGGGACTAGCGGGAGGGTCAGATACGCAGTATTTT.

This CDR3 reads CASSYSTGIFSEGYTF. DNA for the CDR3: TGTGCCAGCAGTTACTCAACAGGAATTTTTTCAGAAGGCTACACCTTC. The rearrangement links TRBV6-5 to TRBJ1-2; possible D gene TRBD1, 5 bases. Germline CDR1 is MNHEY and CDR2 is SVGAGI. The CDR3 has 16 amino acids. Trimming stripped 0 bases from V and 8 bases from J, with 19 bases between.

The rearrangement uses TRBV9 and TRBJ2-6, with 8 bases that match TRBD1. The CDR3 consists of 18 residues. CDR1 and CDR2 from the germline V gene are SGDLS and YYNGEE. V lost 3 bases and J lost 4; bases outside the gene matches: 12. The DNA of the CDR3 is TGTGCCAGCAGCGCATTAACAGGACAGGGTCTCGGGGCCAACGTCCTGACTTTC. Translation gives CASSALTGQGLGANVLTF.

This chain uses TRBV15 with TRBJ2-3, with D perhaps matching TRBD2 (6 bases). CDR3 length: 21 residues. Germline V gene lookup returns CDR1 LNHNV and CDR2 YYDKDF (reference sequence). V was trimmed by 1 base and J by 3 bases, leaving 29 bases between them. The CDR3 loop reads CATSRGLGFSGRPGRTDTQYF. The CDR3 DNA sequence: TGTGCCACCAGCAGAGGTTTGGGTTTTAGCGGCCGCCCGGGGAGGACAGATACGCAGTATTTT.

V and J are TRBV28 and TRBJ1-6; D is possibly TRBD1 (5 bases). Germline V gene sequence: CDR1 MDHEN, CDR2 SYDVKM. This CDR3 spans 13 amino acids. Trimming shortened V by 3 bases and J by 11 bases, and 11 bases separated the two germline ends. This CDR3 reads CASSFGQATPLHF. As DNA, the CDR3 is TGTGCCAGCAGTTTCGGACAAGCTACACCCCTCCACTTT.

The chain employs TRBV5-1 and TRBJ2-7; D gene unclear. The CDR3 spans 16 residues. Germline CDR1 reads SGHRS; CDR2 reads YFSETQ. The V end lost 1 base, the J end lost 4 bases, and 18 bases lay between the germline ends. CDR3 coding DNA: TGCGCCAGCAGCTTGCCCACCTGGGCTACCAGTTACGAGCAGTACTTC. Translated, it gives CASSLPTWATSYEQYF.

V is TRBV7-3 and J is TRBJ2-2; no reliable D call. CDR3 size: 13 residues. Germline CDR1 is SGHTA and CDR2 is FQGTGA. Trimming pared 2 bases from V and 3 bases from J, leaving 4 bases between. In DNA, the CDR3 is TGTGCCAGCAGCTTATCTTACACCGGGGAGCTGTTTTTT. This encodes CASSLSYTGELFF.

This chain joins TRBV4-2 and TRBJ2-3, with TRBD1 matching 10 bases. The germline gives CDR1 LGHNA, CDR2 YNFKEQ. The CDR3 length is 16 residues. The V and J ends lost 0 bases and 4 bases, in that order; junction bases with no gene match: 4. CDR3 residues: CASSQEVTGGPDTQYF. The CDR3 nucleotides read TGTGCCAGCAGCCAAGAAGTGACAGGGGGCCCAGATACGCAGTATTTT.

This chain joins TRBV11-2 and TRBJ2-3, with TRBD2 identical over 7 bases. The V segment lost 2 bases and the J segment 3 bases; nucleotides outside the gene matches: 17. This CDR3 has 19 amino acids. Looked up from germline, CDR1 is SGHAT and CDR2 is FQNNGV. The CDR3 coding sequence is TGTGCCAGCAGCTTAACTATATCGGGACTAAGAAGAGTAACAGATACGCAGTATTTT. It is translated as CASSLTISGLRRVTDTQYF. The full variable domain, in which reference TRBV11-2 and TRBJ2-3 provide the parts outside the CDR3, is EAGVAQSPRYKIIEKRQSVAFWCNPISGHATLYWYQQILGQGPKLLIQFQNNGVVDDSQLPKDRFSAERLKGVDSTLKIQPAKLEDSAVYLCASSLTISGLRRVTDTQYFGPGTRLTVL.

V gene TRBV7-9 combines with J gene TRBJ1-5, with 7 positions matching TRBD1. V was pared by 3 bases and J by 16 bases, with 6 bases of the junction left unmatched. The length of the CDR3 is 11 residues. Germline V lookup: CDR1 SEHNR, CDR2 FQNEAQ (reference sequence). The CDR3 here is CASSLGQSRHF. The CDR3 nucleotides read TGTGCCAGCAGCTTGGGACAGTCTCGACATTTT. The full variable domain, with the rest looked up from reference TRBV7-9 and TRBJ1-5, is DTGVSQNPRHKITKRGQNVTFRCDPISEHNRLYWYRQTLGQGPEFLTYFQNEAQLEKSRLLSDRFSAERPKGSFSTLEIQRTEQGDSAMYLCASSLGQSRHFGDGTRLSIL.

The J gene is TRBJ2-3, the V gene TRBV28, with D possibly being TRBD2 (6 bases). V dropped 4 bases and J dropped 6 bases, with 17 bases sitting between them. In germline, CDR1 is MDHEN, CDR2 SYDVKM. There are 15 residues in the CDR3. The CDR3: CASSSGGLVADTQYF. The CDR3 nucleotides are TGTGCCAGCAGTTCAGGAGGGCTTGTAGCGGATACGCAGTATTTT.

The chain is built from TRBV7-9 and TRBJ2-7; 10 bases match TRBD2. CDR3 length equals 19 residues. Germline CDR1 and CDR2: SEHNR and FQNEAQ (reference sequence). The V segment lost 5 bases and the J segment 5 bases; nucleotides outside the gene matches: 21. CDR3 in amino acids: CASSTPSSGSPQRPHEQYF. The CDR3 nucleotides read TGTGCCAGCAGCACCCCCTCTAGCGGGAGCCCTCAGAGACCCCACGAGCAGTACTTC.

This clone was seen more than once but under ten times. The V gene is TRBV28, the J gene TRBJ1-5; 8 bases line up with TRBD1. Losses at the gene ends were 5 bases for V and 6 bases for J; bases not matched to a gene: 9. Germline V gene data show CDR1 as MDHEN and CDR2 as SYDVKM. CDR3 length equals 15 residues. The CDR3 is CASSIPIRGLQPQHF. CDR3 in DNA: TGTGCCAGCAGTATCCCCATCAGGGGGCTTCAGCCCCAGCATTTT.

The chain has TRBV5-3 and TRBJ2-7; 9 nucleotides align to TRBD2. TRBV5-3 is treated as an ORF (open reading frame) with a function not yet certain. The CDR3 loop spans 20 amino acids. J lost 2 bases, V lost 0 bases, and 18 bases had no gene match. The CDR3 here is CARSLVYPLEAGGATYEQYF. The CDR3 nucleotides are TGTGCCAGAAGCTTGGTATATCCCCTCGAAGCGGGAGGTGCCACCTACGAGCAGTACTTC.

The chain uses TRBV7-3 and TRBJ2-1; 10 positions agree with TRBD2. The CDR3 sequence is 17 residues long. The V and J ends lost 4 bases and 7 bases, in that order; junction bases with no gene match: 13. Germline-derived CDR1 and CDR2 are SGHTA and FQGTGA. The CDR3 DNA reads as TGTGCCAGCAGCTCCCTGGGAGCGGGAGGGCCGGGGAATGAGCAGTTCTTC. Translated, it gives CASSSLGAGGPGNEQFF.

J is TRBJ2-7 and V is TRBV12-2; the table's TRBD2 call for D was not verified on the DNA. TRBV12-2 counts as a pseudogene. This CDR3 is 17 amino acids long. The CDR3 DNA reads TGTGCAAGTCGCTCTATCAGAGCGGGAGGGCCCCAATACGAGCAGTACTTC. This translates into CASRSIRAGGPQYEQYF.

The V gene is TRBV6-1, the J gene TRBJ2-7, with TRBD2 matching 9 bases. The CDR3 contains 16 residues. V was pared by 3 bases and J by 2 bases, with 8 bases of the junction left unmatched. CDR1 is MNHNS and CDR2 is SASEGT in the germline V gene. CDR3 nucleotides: TGTGCCAGCAGTGATTTTCTAGCGGGAAACCCCTACGAGCAGTACTTC. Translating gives CASSDFLAGNPYEQYF.

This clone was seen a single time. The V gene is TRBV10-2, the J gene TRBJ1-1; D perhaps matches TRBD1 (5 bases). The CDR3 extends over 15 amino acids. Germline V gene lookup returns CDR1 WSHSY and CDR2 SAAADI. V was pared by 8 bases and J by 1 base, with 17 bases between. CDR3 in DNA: TGCGCCAGCGTGGGGCCGGGCAGGCCGAACACTGAAGCTTTCTTT. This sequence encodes CASVGPGRPNTEAFF.

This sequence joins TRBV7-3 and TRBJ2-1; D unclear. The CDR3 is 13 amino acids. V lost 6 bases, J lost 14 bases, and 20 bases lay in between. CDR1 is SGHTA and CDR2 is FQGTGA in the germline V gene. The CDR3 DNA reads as TGTGCCAGCAGTGACGGAGCCCCAGCCCCGGAGTTCTTC. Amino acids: CASSDGAPAPEFF.

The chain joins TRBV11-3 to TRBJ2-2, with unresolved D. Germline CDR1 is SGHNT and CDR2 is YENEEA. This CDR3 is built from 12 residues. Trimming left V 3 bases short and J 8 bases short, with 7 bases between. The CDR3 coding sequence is TGTGCCAGCAGCTTCCGAGGTGGGGAGCTGTTTTTT. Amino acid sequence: CASSFRGGELFF.

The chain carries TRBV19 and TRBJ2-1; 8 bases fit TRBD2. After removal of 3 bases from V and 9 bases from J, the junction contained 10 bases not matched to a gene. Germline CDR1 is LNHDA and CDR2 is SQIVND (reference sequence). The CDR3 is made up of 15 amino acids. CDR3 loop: CASSIDGRASGEQFF. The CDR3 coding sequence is TGTGCCAGTAGTATCGACGGGAGGGCCTCGGGTGAGCAGTTCTTC.

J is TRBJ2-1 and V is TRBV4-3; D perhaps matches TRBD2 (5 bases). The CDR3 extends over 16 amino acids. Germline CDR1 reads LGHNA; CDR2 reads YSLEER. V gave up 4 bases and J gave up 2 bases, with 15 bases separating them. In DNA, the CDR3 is TGCGCCAGCAGCCTCGAGTCCCCCGGGACCTACAATGAGCAGTTCTTC. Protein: CASSLESPGTYNEQFF.

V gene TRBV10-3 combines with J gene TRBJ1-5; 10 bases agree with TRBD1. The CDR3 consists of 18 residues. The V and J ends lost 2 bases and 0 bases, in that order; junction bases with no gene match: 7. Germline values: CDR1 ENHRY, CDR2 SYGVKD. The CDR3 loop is CAISEAGTGDPSNQPQHF. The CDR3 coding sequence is TGTGCCATCAGTGAGGCCGGGACAGGGGACCCTAGCAATCAGCCCCAGCATTTT.

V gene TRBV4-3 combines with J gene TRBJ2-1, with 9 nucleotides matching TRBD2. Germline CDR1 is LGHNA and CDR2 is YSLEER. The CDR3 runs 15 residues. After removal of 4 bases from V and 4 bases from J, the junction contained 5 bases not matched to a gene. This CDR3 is CASSPGLALYNEQFF. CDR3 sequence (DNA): TGCGCCAGCAGCCCAGGACTAGCGCTATACAATGAGCAGTTCTTC.

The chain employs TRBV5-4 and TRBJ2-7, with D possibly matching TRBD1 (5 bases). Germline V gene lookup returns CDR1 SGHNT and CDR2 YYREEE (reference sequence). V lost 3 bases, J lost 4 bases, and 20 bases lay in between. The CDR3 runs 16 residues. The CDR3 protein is CASSSGPPPTQYEQYF. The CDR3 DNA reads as TGTGCCAGCAGCTCAGGGCCCCCCCCTACCCAGTACGAGCAGTACTTC.